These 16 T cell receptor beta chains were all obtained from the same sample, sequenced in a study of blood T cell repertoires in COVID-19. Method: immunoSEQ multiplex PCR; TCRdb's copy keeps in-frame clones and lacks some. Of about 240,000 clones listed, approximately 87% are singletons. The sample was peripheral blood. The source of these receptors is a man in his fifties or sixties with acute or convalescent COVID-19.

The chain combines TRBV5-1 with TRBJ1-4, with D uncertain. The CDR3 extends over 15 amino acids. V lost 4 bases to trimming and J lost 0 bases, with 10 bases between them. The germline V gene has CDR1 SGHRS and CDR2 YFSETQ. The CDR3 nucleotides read TGCGCCAGCAGCCCTCGTCCTGCAACTAATGAAAAACTGTTTTTT. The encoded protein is CASSPRPATNEKLFF.

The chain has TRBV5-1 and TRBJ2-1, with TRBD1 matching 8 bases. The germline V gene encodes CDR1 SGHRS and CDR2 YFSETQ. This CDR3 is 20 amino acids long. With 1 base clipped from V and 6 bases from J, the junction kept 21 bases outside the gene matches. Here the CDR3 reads CASSLPIDRGHRPGGNEQFF. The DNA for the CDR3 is TGCGCCAGCAGCTTGCCAATTGACAGGGGTCACCGCCCCGGGGGCAATGAGCAGTTCTTC.

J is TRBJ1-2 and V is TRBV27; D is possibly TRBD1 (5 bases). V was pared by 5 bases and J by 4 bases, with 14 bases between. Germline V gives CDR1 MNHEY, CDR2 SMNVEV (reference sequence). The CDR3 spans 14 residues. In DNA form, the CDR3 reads TGTGCCAGCAGTCCGCAGTCCAGGGCCTATGGCTACACCTTC. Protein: CASSPQSRAYGYTF.

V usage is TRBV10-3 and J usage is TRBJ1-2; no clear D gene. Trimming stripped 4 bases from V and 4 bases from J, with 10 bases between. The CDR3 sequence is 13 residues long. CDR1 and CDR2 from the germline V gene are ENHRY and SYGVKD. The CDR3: CAISVRESYGYTF. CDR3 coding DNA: TGTGCCATCAGTGTAAGGGAGAGCTATGGCTACACCTTC.

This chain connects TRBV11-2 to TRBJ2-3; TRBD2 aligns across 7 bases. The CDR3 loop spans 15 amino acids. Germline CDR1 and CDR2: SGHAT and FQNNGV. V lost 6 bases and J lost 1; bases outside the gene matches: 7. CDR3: CASRRRGSGTDTQYF. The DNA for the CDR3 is TGTGCCAGCAGGCGACGCGGGAGCGGCACAGATACGCAGTATTTT.

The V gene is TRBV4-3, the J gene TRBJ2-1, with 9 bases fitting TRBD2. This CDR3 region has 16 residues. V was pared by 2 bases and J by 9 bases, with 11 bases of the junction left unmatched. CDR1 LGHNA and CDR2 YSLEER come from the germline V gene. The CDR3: CASSQNSGSKLTEQFF. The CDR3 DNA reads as TGCGCCAGCAGCCAAAATAGCGGGAGTAAGCTCACTGAGCAGTTCTTC.

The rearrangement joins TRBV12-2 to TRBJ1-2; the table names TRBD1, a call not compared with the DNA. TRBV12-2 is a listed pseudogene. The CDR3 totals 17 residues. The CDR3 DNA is TGTGCAAGTCGCTTCCGGGACAGGGGGCTATGCAACTATGGCTACACCTTC. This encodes CASRFRDRGLCNYGYTF.

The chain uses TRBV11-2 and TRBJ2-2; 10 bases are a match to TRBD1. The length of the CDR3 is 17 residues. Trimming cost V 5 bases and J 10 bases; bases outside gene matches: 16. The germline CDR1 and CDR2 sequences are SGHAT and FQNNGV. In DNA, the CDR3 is TGTGCCAGCAGCCCCTACCCCCGGGACAGGGGTGTTGTGGAGCTGTTTTTT. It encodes CASSPYPRDRGVVELFF.

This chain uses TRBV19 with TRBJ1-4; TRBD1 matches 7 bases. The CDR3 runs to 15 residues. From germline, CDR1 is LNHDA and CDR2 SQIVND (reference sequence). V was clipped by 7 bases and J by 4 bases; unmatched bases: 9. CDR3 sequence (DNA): TGTGCCAGTACCCCAACAGGGGCCGGTAATGAAAAACTGTTTTTT. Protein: CASTPTGAGNEKLFF. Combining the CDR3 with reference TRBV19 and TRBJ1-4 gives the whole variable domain DGGITQSPKYLFRKEGQNVTLSCEQNLNHDAMYWYRQDPGQGLRLIYYSQIVNDFQKGDIAEGYSVSREKKESFPLTVTSAQKNPTAFYLCASTPTGAGNEKLFFGSGTQLSVL.

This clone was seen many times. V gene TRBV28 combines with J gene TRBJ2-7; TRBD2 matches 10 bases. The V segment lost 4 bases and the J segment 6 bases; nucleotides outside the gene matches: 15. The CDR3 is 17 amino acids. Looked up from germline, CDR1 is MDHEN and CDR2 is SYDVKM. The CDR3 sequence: CASSSRGLAALFGEQYF. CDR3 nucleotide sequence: TGTGCCAGCAGTTCCCGCGGACTAGCGGCACTCTTCGGCGAGCAGTACTTC.

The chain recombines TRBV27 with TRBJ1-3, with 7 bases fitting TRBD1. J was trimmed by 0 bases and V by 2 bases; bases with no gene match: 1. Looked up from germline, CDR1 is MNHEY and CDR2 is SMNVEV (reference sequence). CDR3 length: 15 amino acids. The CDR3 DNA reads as TGTGCCAGCAGTTTAAACAGGGGCTCTGGAAACACCATATATTTT. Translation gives CASSLNRGSGNTIYF.

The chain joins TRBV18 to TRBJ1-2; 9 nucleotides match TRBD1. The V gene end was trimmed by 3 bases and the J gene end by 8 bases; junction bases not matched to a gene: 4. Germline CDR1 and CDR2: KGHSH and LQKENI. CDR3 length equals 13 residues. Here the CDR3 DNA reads TGTGCCAGCTCACCGACAGGGGGTGGAGGCTACACCTTC. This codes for CASSPTGGGGYTF.

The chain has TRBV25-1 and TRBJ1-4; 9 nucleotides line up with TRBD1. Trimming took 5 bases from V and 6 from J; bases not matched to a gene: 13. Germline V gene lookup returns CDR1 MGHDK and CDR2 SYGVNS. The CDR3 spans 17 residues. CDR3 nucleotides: TGTGCCAGCAGTCCATCTTCCCACAGGGGGCTAGATGAAAAACTGTTTTTT. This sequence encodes CASSPSSHRGLDEKLFF. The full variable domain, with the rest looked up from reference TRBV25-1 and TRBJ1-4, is EADIYQTPRYLVIGTGKKITLECSQTMGHDKMYWYQQDPGMELHLIHYSYGVNSTEKGDLSSESTVSRIRTEHFPLTLESARPSHTSQYLCASSPSSHRGLDEKLFFGSGTQLSVL.

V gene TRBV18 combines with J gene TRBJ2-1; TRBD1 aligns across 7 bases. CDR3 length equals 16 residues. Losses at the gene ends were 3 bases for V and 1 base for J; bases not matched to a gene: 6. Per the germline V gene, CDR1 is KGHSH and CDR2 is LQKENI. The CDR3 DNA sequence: TGTGCCAGCTCACCTCAACAGGGGACATCCTACAATGAGCAGTTCTTC. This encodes CASSPQQGTSYNEQFF.

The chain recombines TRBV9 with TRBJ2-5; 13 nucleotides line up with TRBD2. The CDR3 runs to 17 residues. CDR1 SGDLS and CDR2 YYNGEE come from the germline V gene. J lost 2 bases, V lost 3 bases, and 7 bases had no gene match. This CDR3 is CASSAWGLAGTQETQYF. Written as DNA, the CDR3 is TGTGCCAGCAGCGCTTGGGGACTAGCGGGAACACAAGAGACCCAGTACTTC.

Here the CDR3 DNA reads TGTGCCAGCAGCTTAGCTAGCGGGCGGGCAGATACGCAGTATTTT. Its translation: CASSLASGRADTQYF. J is TRBJ2-3 and V is TRBV7-2, with 7 bases matching TRBD2. The CDR3 runs to 15 residues. Germline V gives CDR1 SGHTA, CDR2 FQGNSA. V trimming: 0 bases; J trimming: 4 bases; junction bases outside the gene matches: 4.